The 30 T cell receptor beta chains reported below all come from one sample, sequenced in a study of immune reconstitution after stem cell transplant in scleroderma. MiXCR, applied by TCRdb to the RT-PCR reads, yields one record per CDR3 protein. The sample lists about 690 distinct CDR3 sequences, more than 7.5% occurring once. Collection of the sample occurred before or after autologous hematopoietic stem cell transplantation (not recorded which). Receptors were obtained from a male donor with systemic sclerosis.

A word on this clonotype: Since a much larger clone is just one base distant, this may be a read error. This chain uses TRBV5-8 with TRBJ1-5, with D possibly TRBD1 on 6 matching bases. V lost 7 bases and J lost 7, with 18 bases in between. Germline CDR1 reads SGHTS; CDR2 reads YDEGEE. This CDR3 comprises 14 residues. The CDR3 bases are TGTGCCAGCGGCCGTACAGGGTTTGGCCAGCCCCAGCATTTT. Its translation: CASGRTGFGQPQHF.

This clonotype is large (0.1 to 1%) within its sample. This chain connects TRBV7-6 to TRBJ1-1; D is perhaps TRBD1 (5 bases). CDR3 length: 13 amino acids. Germline values: CDR1 SGHVS, CDR2 FNYEAQ. Between the trimmed V and J ends, which lost 3 bases and 4 bases, there was a span of 9 bases. The CDR3 reads CASSLGEGTEAFF. CDR3 DNA: TGTGCCAGCAGCTTGGGGGAGGGCACTGAAGCTTTCTTT.

Within the sample, this clonotype is large. V is TRBV20-1 and J is TRBJ2-5, with TRBD1 matching over 8 bases. Germline V gene lookup returns CDR1 DFQATT and CDR2 SNEGSKA (reference sequence). This CDR3 comprises 13 residues. V lost 3 bases and J lost 5; bases outside the gene matches: 5. The CDR3 DNA follows: TGCAGTGCTAGTGACACAGGGGGTGAGACCCAGTACTTC. This translates into CSASDTGGETQYF.

This clonotype ranks as large. The chain carries TRBV7-3 and TRBJ2-3; no clear D gene. V was cut by 0 bases and J by 5 bases, with 6 bases left in between. The germline V gene encodes CDR1 SGHTA and CDR2 FQGTGA. The CDR3 spans 13 residues. CDR3 sequence (DNA): TGTGCCAGCAGCTTAACGAGAGTAGATACGCAGTATTTT. This gives the protein CASSLTRVDTQYF. The entire variable domain, with the rest obtained from reference TRBV7-3 and TRBJ2-3, is as follows: GAGVSQTPSNKVTEKGKYVELRCDPISGHTALYWYRQSLGQGPEFLIYFQGTGAADDSGLPNDRFFAVRPEGSVSTLKIQRTERGDSAVYLCASSLTRVDTQYFGPGTRLTVL.

By sample fraction, this clonotype is large. The chain has TRBV29-1 and TRBJ2-3; D possibly corresponds to TRBD2 (6 bases). Germline CDR1 SQVTM, CDR2 ANQGSEA. V lost 7 bases and J lost 6, with 11 bases in between. The CDR3 spans 11 residues. CDR3 DNA: TGCAGCGCAAAAAGCGGGGATACGCAGTATTTT. This sequence encodes CSAKSGDTQYF.

By share of the sample, this clonotype is large. The rearrangement joins TRBV7-6 to TRBJ2-2; D might be TRBD2 (6 bases). Germline values: CDR1 SGHVS, CDR2 FNYEAQ. Trimming took 8 bases from V and 5 from J, leaving 15 bases between them. The length of the CDR3 is 14 residues. The CDR3 loop reads CASDLTGETGELFF. Here the CDR3 DNA reads TGTGCCAGCGATCTAACGGGGGAGACCGGGGAGCTGTTTTTT.

This clonotype is large (0.1 to 1%). The J gene is TRBJ1-1, the V gene TRBV7-9; D is uncertain. Germline V gene lookup returns CDR1 SEHNR and CDR2 FQNEAQ (reference sequence). The CDR3 runs 13 residues. Trimming pared 5 bases from V and 0 bases from J, leaving 7 bases between. The CDR3 spells CASSASMNTEAFF. CDR3 DNA sequence: TGTGCCAGCAGCGCGAGTATGAACACTGAAGCTTTCTTT.

This clonotype is medium-sized by share. This chain connects TRBV25-1 to TRBJ2-1, with D perhaps TRBD1 or TRBD2 (5 bases each). The CDR3 is 12 amino acids. Germline-derived CDR1 and CDR2 are MGHDK and SYGVNS. V was shortened by 4 bases and J by 10 bases, with 11 bases between the two germline ends. CDR3 region: CASSVGRGEQFF. CDR3 sequence (DNA): TGTGCCAGCAGTGTGGGACGGGGCGAGCAGTTCTTC.

This clonotype rates as large. The J gene is TRBJ2-7, the V gene TRBV11-2; no clear D gene. Germline lookup yields CDR1 SGHAT and CDR2 FQNNGV. The V and J ends lost 0 bases and 1 base respectively, with 10 bases between them. CDR3 length: 15 amino acids. The CDR3 here is CASSLDPTHSYEQYF. CDR3 nucleotide sequence: TGTGCCAGCAGCTTAGATCCCACCCATTCCTACGAGCAGTACTTC.

By proportion, this clonotype is large (0.1 to 1%). V usage is TRBV29-1 and J usage is TRBJ1-1, with a weak D call TRBD1 (6 bases). The CDR3 contains 12 residues. Germline CDR1 and CDR2: SQVTM and ANQGSEA. The ends were cut back, 6 bases at V and 4 bases at J, with 12 bases in the middle. DNA of the CDR3: TGCAGCGTAGCCAGGGGTGTCACTGAAGCTTTCTTT. It specifies CSVARGVTEAFF.

This clonotype ranks as large (0.1 to 1%). This chain connects TRBV20-1 to TRBJ1-4; unclear D gene. V was clipped by 1 base and J by 1 base, with 10 bases between them. In germline, CDR1 is DFQATT, CDR2 SNEGSKA (reference sequence). This CDR3 is built from 15 residues. The CDR3 bases are TGCAGTGCTAGAGCGCGGCGGGTAACTAATGAAAAACTGTTTTTT. This encodes CSARARRVTNEKLFF.

This clonotype is judged medium-sized. This chain joins TRBV20-1 and TRBJ2-6; D perhaps matches TRBD1 (6 bases). Trimming removed 6 bases from V and 4 bases from J, with 13 bases in between. Germline V gene lookup returns CDR1 DFQATT and CDR2 SNEGSKA (reference sequence). This CDR3 comprises 14 residues. CDR3 coding DNA: TGCAGTGCCCTAACAGGGAAAGGGGCCAACGTCCTGACTTTC. Translating it yields CSALTGKGANVLTF.

By share of the sample, this clonotype is large. J is TRBJ2-1 and V is TRBV12-3 or TRBV12-4, with 9 bases lining up with TRBD1. The V gene end was trimmed by 0 bases and the J gene end by 6 bases; junction bases not matched to a gene: 6. The CDR3 extends over 16 amino acids. CDR3 sequence reads: CASSLAGQGRGNEQFF. DNA for the CDR3: TGTGCCAGCAGTTTAGCCGGACAGGGGAGAGGCAATGAGCAGTTCTTC.

This clonotype has a handful of counts. V gene TRBV13 combines with J gene TRBJ2-7, with D uncertain. CDR3 length: 14 amino acids. CDR1 and CDR2 from the germline V gene are PRHDT and FYEKMQ (reference sequence). V was pared by 0 bases and J by 4 bases, with 10 bases between. CDR3 in DNA: TGTGCCAGCAGCTTAGGGTTCATGGGGTACGAGCAGTACTTC. Translation gives CASSLGFMGYEQYF.

By share, this clonotype counts as large. This chain joins TRBV29-1 and TRBJ1-1; D is uncertain. The V end was cut by 6 bases, the J end by 1 base, with 12 bases between. This CDR3 is built from 13 residues. Germline V gives CDR1 SQVTM, CDR2 ANQGSEA. The CDR3 DNA sequence: TGCAGCGTCGCGAGCGCACGGAACACTGAAGCTTTCTTT. As protein: CSVASARNTEAFF.

The chain couples TRBV29-1 to TRBJ2-1; D is possibly TRBD1 or TRBD2 (5 bases each). Germline V gives CDR1 SQVTM, CDR2 ANQGSEA. V lost 0 bases and J lost 3, with 15 bases in between. The CDR3 is made up of 16 amino acids. The CDR3 DNA is TGCAGCGTTGAAGATCGGAGGCAGGGAATCTACAATGAGCAGTTCTTC. This codes for CSVEDRRQGIYNEQFF.

This clonotype is large in the sample. The chain couples TRBV15 to TRBJ2-1; D is perhaps TRBD2 (6 bases). The CDR3 runs to 16 residues. Looked up from germline, CDR1 is LNHNV and CDR2 is YYDKDF (reference sequence). Trimming removed 0 bases from V and 9 bases from J, with 18 bases in between. CDR3 sequence: CATSREGLGLLGEQFF. For the CDR3, the DNA is TGTGCCACCAGCAGAGAGGGTCTAGGACTACTGGGTGAGCAGTTCTTC.

This clonotype is large. The rearrangement uses TRBV19 and TRBJ1-5, with unresolved D. Germline CDR1 reads LNHDA; CDR2 reads SQIVND (reference sequence). The CDR3 has 15 amino acids. The V gene lost 3 bases and the J gene lost 0 bases, with 9 bases spanning the gap. The CDR3 is CASSMEHFSNQPQHF. The CDR3 DNA is TGTGCCAGTAGTATGGAACACTTTAGCAATCAGCCCCAGCATTTT.

Relative to its sample, this clonotype is medium-sized. The chain has TRBV20-1 and TRBJ1-1; TRBD1 aligns across 7 bases. The CDR3 length is 14 residues. Germline V gene data show CDR1 as DFQATT and CDR2 as SNEGSKA (reference sequence). Germline trimming cut 2 bases from V and 3 bases from J; bases unmatched to any gene: 6. CDR3: CSARRGGQDTEAFF. Written as DNA, the CDR3 is TGCAGTGCTAGACGGGGAGGACAGGACACTGAAGCTTTCTTT.

This clonotype counts as large. As DNA, the CDR3 is TGTGCCAGCAGAAAAACTTCCGGGACAGGGAGCTTAGAAGCTTTCTTT. Amino acids: CASRKTSGTGSLEAFF. The chain combines TRBV28 with TRBJ1-1, with TRBD1 matching 9 bases. CDR1 MDHEN and CDR2 SYDVKM come from the germline V gene. V lost 6 bases and J lost 8; bases outside the gene matches: 16. The CDR3 covers 16 residues.

By sample fraction, this clonotype is medium-sized. The chain uses TRBV2 and TRBJ2-7; possibly TRBD2 for D (5 bases). The CDR3 covers 17 residues. V was shortened by 6 bases and J by 2 bases, with 23 bases between the two germline ends. CDR1 is SNHLY and CDR2 is FYNNEI in the germline V gene. The CDR3 region has the DNA TGTGCCAGCAGAGCCACTAGATTATGGCTCTCCCCCTACGAGCAGTACTTC. Translated: CASRATRLWLSPYEQYF.

V usage is TRBV7-9 and J usage is TRBJ2-3; unclear D gene. V dropped 3 bases and J dropped 1 base, with 5 bases sitting between them. From germline, CDR1 is SEHNR and CDR2 FQNEAQ (reference sequence). This CDR3 region has 13 residues. CDR3 sequence reads: CASSFRGTDTQYF. In nucleotides, the CDR3 is TGTGCCAGCAGCTTCCGGGGCACAGATACGCAGTATTTT.

By share of the sample, this clonotype is large. The chain carries TRBV2 and TRBJ2-1, with 7 bases that match TRBD1. The CDR3 contains 14 residues. With 6 bases clipped from V and 0 bases from J, the junction kept 2 bases outside the gene matches. In germline, CDR1 is SNHLY, CDR2 FYNNEI. The CDR3 region has the DNA TGTGCCAGCAGGACAGGGAGCTCCTACAATGAGCAGTTCTTC. Translation gives CASRTGSSYNEQFF. The entire variable domain, with the rest obtained from reference TRBV2 and TRBJ2-1, is as follows: EPEVTQTPSHQVTQMGQEVILRCVPISNHLYFYWYRQILGQKVEFLVSFYNNEISEKSEIFDDQFSVERPDGSNFTLKIRSTKLEDSAMYFCASRTGSSYNEQFFGPGTRLTVL.

This chain uses TRBV20-1 with TRBJ2-1, with TRBD2 matching 7 bases. V lost 6 bases and J lost 10; bases outside the gene matches: 18. Looked up from germline, CDR1 is DFQATT and CDR2 is SNEGSKA (reference sequence). CDR3 length: 15 residues. CDR3 region: CSATSIGLRGGEQFF. The CDR3 nucleotides read TGCAGTGCCACATCTATAGGGCTAAGGGGAGGGGAGCAGTTCTTC.

By its share, this clonotype is large. The chain recombines TRBV29-1 with TRBJ2-7; D is unresolved. Germline V gives CDR1 SQVTM, CDR2 ANQGSEA. The CDR3 is 14 amino acids. The ends were cut back, 3 bases at V and 3 bases at J, with 15 bases in the middle. The CDR3 loop is CSVEGSGSNYEQYF. As DNA, the CDR3 is TGCAGCGTTGAGGGGTCCGGGTCCAACTACGAGCAGTACTTC.

In its sample, this clonotype is medium-sized. The chain has TRBV5-1 and TRBJ2-2, with TRBD1 identical over 7 bases. CDR1 SGHRS and CDR2 YFSETQ come from the germline V gene. V shed 2 bases, J shed 0 bases, and the junction held 4 bases outside the gene matches. The CDR3 totals 16 residues. The CDR3 nucleotides read TGCGCCAGCAGCTTCGTGGACAGGTCGAACACCGGGGAGCTGTTTTTT. Residues: CASSFVDRSNTGELFF.

Within the sample, this clonotype is large. The genes are TRBV4-3 and TRBJ1-2; D may be TRBD1 (6 bases). The V gene's germline CDR1 is LGHNA and CDR2 YSLEER. The CDR3 has 15 residues. V lost 4 bases and J 4 bases, leaving 16 bases between the germline ends. The CDR3 DNA reads as TGCGCCAGCAGCCGGGAGGCAGGGGACGCCTATGGCTACACCTTC. Translation gives CASSREAGDAYGYTF.

This clonotype counts as medium-sized. The rearrangement joins TRBV7-2 to TRBJ2-7, with 7 bases lining up with TRBD1. V shed 5 bases, J shed 6 bases, and the junction held 7 bases outside the gene matches. CDR3 length: 13 residues. Germline V lookup: CDR1 SGHTA, CDR2 FQGNSA. The CDR3 DNA reads as TGTGCCAGCAGCATTGACAGGGTGGGCGAGCAGTACTTC. Protein product: CASSIDRVGEQYF. The whole variable domain, remainder taken from reference TRBV7-2 and TRBJ2-7, is GAGVSQSPSNKVTEKGKDVELRCDPISGHTALYWYRQSLGQGLEFLIYFQGNSAPDKSGLPSDRFSAERTGGSVSTLTIQRTQQEDSAVYLCASSIDRVGEQYFGPGTRLTVT.

By sample fraction, this clonotype is medium-sized (0.01 to 0.1%). The chain carries TRBV20-1 and TRBJ2-7; D uncertain. The CDR3 runs to 13 residues. The germline gives CDR1 DFQATT, CDR2 SNEGSKA (reference sequence). V lost 5 bases, J lost 5 bases, and 16 bases lay in between. CDR3 protein: CSAPLGARNEQYF. As DNA, the CDR3 is TGCAGTGCTCCCCTCGGAGCTCGTAACGAGCAGTACTTC.

The V call is TRBV20-1, the J call TRBJ1-1; TRBD1 might be the D (6 bases). CDR1 is DFQATT and CDR2 is SNEGSKA in the germline V gene (reference sequence). Trimming left V 5 bases short and J 2 bases short, with 21 bases between. The length of the CDR3 is 16 residues. The CDR3 DNA is TGCAGTGCTCCCCAGGCAGGGGCTGGGGGAAACACTGAAGCTTTCTTT. As protein: CSAPQAGAGGNTEAFF.